The clone carrying this T cell receptor beta chain was counted ten times or more. Its antigen is undetermined. Regions amplified from RNA transcripts were the TCR beta CDR3 regions. During a first-round RT-PCR of the TCR CDR3, the HTBI primer set was used. TCRdb redid the calling of the multiplex PCR reads with MiXCR, one entry per CDR3 protein. Here the sample spans 300,000 to 400,000 distinct CDR3 sequences, less than 20% being singletons. Uncontrolled infection, other autoimmune disease, pregnancy and lactation each barred patients from inclusion. PBMCs were sourced from around 10 ml fresh peripheral blood. The record originates from a study of T cells in Graves' hyperthyroidism and ophthalmopathy. Study conclusions and caveats: Most clonotypes expanded in thyroid above 0.001 were likewise present in blood.

The germline gives CDR1 MNHNS, CDR2 SASEGT. The CDR3 sequence is 15 residues long. V was clipped by 5 bases and J by 5 bases, with 18 bases between them. The material sequenced was blood. This sequence was found in a man younger than 35 with Graves' ophthalmopathy. The rearrangement joins TRBV6-1 to TRBJ1-1; tentative D call: TRBD1 (5 bases). Here the CDR3 reads CASSPPPGGWTEAFF. The CDR3 bases are TGTGCCAGCAGTCCACCCCCCGGGGGTTGGACTGAAGCTTTCTTT.